One and the same sample provided the 23 T cell receptor beta chains below, sequenced in a study of blood T cell repertoires in COVID-19. Measured with immunoSEQ multiplex PCR; TCRdb has only the in-frame clones, and not every one. The repertoire holds 40,000 to 60,000 clones, with 55% to 70% as singletons. Material: peripheral blood. These receptors all stem from a woman in her seventies with acute or convalescent COVID-19.

The rearrangement uses TRBV6-1 and TRBJ1-2, with D perhaps matching TRBD1 (6 bases). Germline lookup yields CDR1 MNHNS and CDR2 SASEGT. There are 13 residues in the CDR3. V was pared by 1 base and J by 8 bases, with 11 bases between. The chain's CDR3 is CASSEEGGLGYTF. Written as DNA, the CDR3 is TGTGCCAGCAGTGAAGAAGGGGGTTTAGGCTACACCTTC.

This chain connects TRBV19 to TRBJ2-3; D gene ambiguous. Trimming pared 5 bases from V and 6 bases from J, leaving 21 bases between. Germline values: CDR1 LNHDA, CDR2 SQIVND (reference sequence). The CDR3 is 16 amino acids. In nucleotides, the CDR3 is TGTGCCAGTAGTCCCTTTCAGGCTATCGATGGGGATACGCAGTATTTT. Amino acids: CASSPFQAIDGDTQYF. Full variable domain (outside the CDR3, taken from reference TRBV19 and TRBJ2-3): DGGITQSPKYLFRKEGQNVTLSCEQNLNHDAMYWYRQDPGQGLRLIYYSQIVNDFQKGDIAEGYSVSREKKESFPLTVTSAQKNPTAFYLCASSPFQAIDGDTQYFGPGTRLTVL.

J is TRBJ1-6 and V is TRBV3-1 (or the pseudogene TRBV3-2); D possibly corresponds to TRBD1 (5 bases). The CDR3 spans 14 residues. Per germline, CDR1 LGHDT and CDR2 YNNKEL (reference sequence). Trimming pared 6 bases from V and 5 bases from J, leaving 11 bases between. The CDR3 protein is CASSRGSDNSPLHF. CDR3 DNA: TGTGCCAGCAGTAGGGGATCCGATAATTCACCCCTCCACTTT.

The J gene is TRBJ1-3, the V gene TRBV5-5, with D unclear. V lost 4 bases, J lost 5 bases, and 10 bases lay in between. There are 13 residues in the CDR3. Germline lookup yields CDR1 SGHKS and CDR2 YYEKEE (reference sequence). In nucleotides, the CDR3 is TGTGCCAGCAGCAGAGGTTTGAGAAACACCATATATTTT. Protein sequence: CASSRGLRNTIYF.

This clone came up a few times. The J gene is TRBJ2-7, the V gene TRBV24-1; possible D gene TRBD2, 6 bases. This CDR3 is built from 14 residues. Trimming pared 5 bases from V and 3 bases from J, leaving 13 bases between. Germline lookup yields CDR1 KGHDR and CDR2 SFDVKD. CDR3 region: CATSGWRVCYEQYF. The CDR3 DNA follows: TGTGCCACCAGTGGATGGAGGGTTTGCTACGAGCAGTACTTC.

The table lists this clone with a few counts. This rearrangement joins TRBV4-3 to TRBJ2-2, with 7 bases identical to TRBD2. This CDR3 is 15 amino acids long. Germline trimming cut 0 bases from V and 6 bases from J; bases unmatched to any gene: 4. In germline, CDR1 is LGHNA, CDR2 YSLEER. The CDR3 DNA is TGCGCCAGCAGCCAAGACGGGGGAGGGGCCGGGGAGCTGTTTTTT. Translating it yields CASSQDGGGAGELFF.

This clone appeared a few times. V and J are TRBV5-1 and TRBJ2-7; a weak D match, TRBD1 (5 bases). Looked up from germline, CDR1 is SGHRS and CDR2 is YFSETQ. The CDR3 has 10 residues. Trimming shortened V by 5 bases and J by 12 bases, and 12 bases separated the two germline ends. CDR3 sequence: CASRRQGRYF. The CDR3 nucleotides read TGCGCCAGCAGAAGGCAGGGTAGGTACTTC.

This clone was picked up one time. The chain uses TRBV25-1 and TRBJ2-7; 9 bases align to TRBD1. The V and J ends lost 6 bases and 6 bases, in that order; junction bases with no gene match: 18. The CDR3 runs to 17 residues. Germline CDR1 MGHDK, CDR2 SYGVNS. The CDR3 sequence is CASSEGPGTGSRGEQYF. CDR3 bases: TGTGCCAGCAGCGAAGGCCCCGGGACAGGGTCGAGGGGCGAGCAGTACTTC.

V is TRBV7-6 and J is TRBJ1-2; a possible D gene is TRBD1 (6 bases). Germline-derived CDR1 and CDR2 are SGHVS and FNYEAQ. The CDR3 length is 14 residues. V dropped 5 bases and J dropped 5 bases, with 15 bases sitting between them. The CDR3 region is CASSPPQGRYGYTF. The CDR3 DNA follows: TGTGCCAGCAGCCCCCCACAGGGCCGGTATGGCTACACCTTC.

The CDR3 sequence: CASSGRDRGLYEQYF. In DNA form, the CDR3 reads TGCGCCAGCAGTGGGAGGGACAGGGGGCTCTACGAGCAGTACTTC. The V and J genes are TRBV10-1 and TRBJ2-7; TRBD1 agrees at 12 bases. This CDR3 contains 15 residues. Germline values: CDR1 WNHNN, CDR2 SYGVQD (reference sequence). The V segment lost 4 bases and the J segment 3 bases; nucleotides outside the gene matches: 4.

The gene calls are TRBV11-2 and TRBJ1-5, with unresolved D. Germline V gives CDR1 SGHAT, CDR2 FQNNGV. The CDR3 contains 14 residues. V was clipped by 0 bases and J by 2 bases, with 5 bases between them. This chain's CDR3 is CASSLEAGNQPQHF. The CDR3 DNA reads TGTGCCAGCAGCTTAGAGGCGGGCAATCAGCCCCAGCATTTT.

This clone showed up just a few times. This sequence joins TRBV29-1 and TRBJ2-3, with D unclear. V was clipped by 4 bases and J by 5 bases, with 13 bases between them. Germline CDR1 and CDR2: SQVTM and ANQGSEA. The CDR3 loop spans 13 amino acids. In DNA form, the CDR3 reads TGCAGCGTTGGCGTTGGCCAGCGAGATACGCAGTATTTT. Protein product: CSVGVGQRDTQYF.

The chain has TRBV7-2 and TRBJ2-7; 7 bases are shared with TRBD2. The CDR3 runs 16 residues. From germline, CDR1 is SGHTA and CDR2 FQGNSA. Losses at the gene ends were 0 bases for V and 4 bases for J; bases not matched to a gene: 9. CDR3 sequence (DNA): TGTGCCAGCAGCTTAGCCAGTCTAGCGGAGGGTTACGAGCAGTACTTC. This codes for CASSLASLAEGYEQYF.

The CDR3 protein is CASSPGLNNEQFF. Written as DNA, the CDR3 is TGTGCCAGCAGCCCCGGACTGAACAATGAGCAGTTCTTC. V usage is TRBV7-2 and J usage is TRBJ2-1, with D possibly being TRBD2 (5 bases). The germline gives CDR1 SGHTA, CDR2 FQGNSA. The CDR3 has 13 amino acids. V lost 5 bases and J 5 bases, leaving 10 bases between the germline ends.

Only a few counts were recorded for this clone. The chain carries TRBV6-6 and TRBJ2-5; 12 bases align to TRBD2. The CDR3 runs 16 residues. The J segment lost 5 bases and the V segment lost 6 bases, leaving 10 bases of the junction unmatched. Germline CDR1 MNHNY, CDR2 SVGAGI (reference sequence). This chain's CDR3 is CASRGLTSGGMETQYF. The CDR3 DNA follows: TGTGCCAGCAGAGGTTTGACTAGCGGGGGAATGGAGACCCAGTACTTC.

This chain connects TRBV19 to TRBJ2-7; 12 bases align to TRBD2. Germline lookup yields CDR1 LNHDA and CDR2 SQIVND (reference sequence). The CDR3 runs 15 residues. V trimming: 5 bases; J trimming: 1 base; junction bases outside the gene matches: 3. CDR3 DNA: TGTGCCAGTAGTCGGACTAGCGGGGTTTCCTACGAGCAGTACTTC. As protein: CASSRTSGVSYEQYF.

J is TRBJ2-7 and V is TRBV16; 10 bases are a match to TRBD2. V was pared by 0 bases and J by 7 bases, with 9 bases of the junction left unmatched. The CDR3 loop spans 16 amino acids. Germline V gene sequence: CDR1 KGHSY, CDR2 FQNENV. The CDR3, as DNA: TGTGCCAGCAGCCAATCTGGCCTAGCGGGAGTTGGGGAGCAGTACTTC. Amino acids: CASSQSGLAGVGEQYF.

V is TRBV28 and J is TRBJ2-3, with 8 bases matching TRBD1. Trimming cost V 6 bases and J 3 bases; bases outside gene matches: 8. The CDR3 runs 15 residues. Germline V CDR1 and CDR2: MDHEN, SYDVKM. The CDR3 loop reads CASSGQGTLTDTQYF. The DNA of the CDR3 is TGTGCCAGCAGCGGACAGGGTACCCTTACAGATACGCAGTATTTT.

The J gene is TRBJ2-7, the V gene TRBV5-1; weak D call: TRBD2 (5 bases). The germline gives CDR1 SGHRS, CDR2 YFSETQ. V was trimmed by 0 bases and J by 4 bases, leaving 8 bases between them. This CDR3 spans 13 amino acids. The CDR3 bases are TGCGCCAGCAGCTTGGAGGCGGGTTACGAGCAGTACTTC. Protein product: CASSLEAGYEQYF.

The chain is built from TRBV6-2 or TRBV6-3 and TRBJ2-1; 8 positions match TRBD2. The junction had 4 bases not matched to a gene; V was cut back by 2 bases and J by 1 base. Germline CDR1 reads MNHEY; CDR2 reads SVGEGT. There are 16 residues in the CDR3. The CDR3 nucleotides read TGTGCCAGCAGTTACCTTAGCGGGGCGTCCTACAATGAGCAGTTCTTC. Protein: CASSYLSGASYNEQFF.

V usage is TRBV20-1 and J usage is TRBJ2-5; D may be TRBD1 (5 bases). The germline V gene has CDR1 DFQATT and CDR2 SNEGSKA (reference sequence). The CDR3 contains 11 residues. Trimming shortened V by 4 bases and J by 8 bases, and 11 bases separated the two germline ends. The CDR3 loop is CSAKIRGTQYF. The CDR3 nucleotides are TGCAGTGCTAAGATTAGGGGAACCCAGTACTTC.

The chain recombines TRBV7-9 with TRBJ1-3; no firm D call. The CDR3 has 15 residues. The ends were cut back, 5 bases at V and 1 base at J, with 12 bases in the middle. In germline, CDR1 is SEHNR, CDR2 FQNEAQ (reference sequence). The CDR3: CASSPLRLSGNTIYF. DNA for the CDR3: TGTGCCAGCAGCCCCTTGAGACTGTCTGGAAACACCATATATTTT.

The chain combines TRBV7-2 with TRBJ2-7; tentative D call: TRBD2 (7 bases). This CDR3 is 17 amino acids long. Trimming removed 4 bases at V and 2 bases at J, with 21 bases between. Germline V lookup: CDR1 SGHTA, CDR2 FQGNSA. The CDR3 bases are TGTGCCAGCAGCTATAGGGCCGGGAGGCAGGGGACCTACGAGCAGTACTTC. This gives the protein CASSYRAGRQGTYEQYF.